This T cell receptor beta chain is from a study of cytotoxic CD8 clonotypes in ibrutinib-treated CLL. Study details: Responses: around 24 partial, 2 complete; after median approximately 70 months, approximately 14 stayed remitted, around twelve progressed. Study-wide points: Sampling schedules were unmatched across sustained-remission and progressing patients. Clonality at baseline surpassed age-matched healthy donors and tracked circulating CD8+ T-cell counts.

This CDR3 is 17 amino acids long. Germline CDR1 and CDR2: LNHDA and SQIVND (reference sequence). V lost 4 bases and J 1 base, leaving 19 bases between the germline ends. Cryopreserved PBMCs supplied about 2.1 micrograms of genomic DNA for TCR beta libraries. Assay: immunoSEQ multiplex PCR; the TCRdb copy retains only in-frame clones and omits some. Among under 200,000 clones listed, 84% were seen once. Points on this clone: Antigen specificity is unknown.

The chain employs TRBV19 and TRBJ1-1, with D perhaps matching TRBD1 (6 bases). Sequences were derived from PBMCs, sampled after 24 months of ibrutinib treatment. The source is a human donor with chronic lymphocytic leukemia. This CDR3 reads CASSTDNRERRNTEAFF. CDR3 sequence (DNA): TGTGCCAGTAGTACGGATAACAGGGAAAGAAGGAACACTGAAGCTTTCTTT.